Below, 5 T cell receptor beta chains from the same sample are listed, as sequenced in a study of OX40 agonist ivuxolimab in advanced cancers. Sequencing used immunoSEQ multiplex PCR; TCRdb keeps in-frame clones, though not all of them. The sample carries roughly 8,700 clones, nearly 90% recorded once. The starting material was CD4+ or CD8+ T cells sorted from blood, obtained in a trial of the OX40 agonist ivuxolimab. These receptor sequences come from an adult with an advanced solid tumor such as melanoma, head and neck, liver or kidney cancer.

About this clone itself: The junction shows a germline mismatch at one end, possibly a read error. The chain couples TRBV10-3 to TRBJ1-1, with unresolved D. CDR1 and CDR2 from the germline V gene are ENHRY and SYGVKD. This CDR3 has 11 residues. CDR3 coding DNA: TGTGCCATCCGTGAGAACACTGAAGCTTTCTTT. This encodes CAIRENTEAFF.

The CDR3: CASSPIAGQNVYEQFF. CDR3 nucleotide sequence: TGTGCCAGCAGCCCTATAGCGGGGCAGAACGTCTATGAGCAGTTCTTC. The chain links TRBV5-4 to TRBJ2-1; 8 bases match TRBD2. Germline lookup yields CDR1 SGHNT and CDR2 YYREEE (reference sequence). V was clipped by 4 bases and J by 8 bases; unmatched bases: 14. The CDR3 covers 16 residues.

CDR3 sequence reads: CSVEDTGDIQYF. The DNA of the CDR3 is TGCAGCGTTGAGGACACAGGAGACATTCAGTACTTC. The chain couples TRBV29-1 to TRBJ2-4, with a weak D call TRBD1 (5 bases). Trimming stripped 3 bases from V and 8 bases from J, with 11 bases between. This CDR3 has 12 amino acids. Germline V lookup: CDR1 SQVTM, CDR2 ANQGSEA.

This chain uses TRBV18 with TRBJ1-4, with a weak D call TRBD1 (5 bases). There are 14 residues in the CDR3. Looked up from germline, CDR1 is KGHSH and CDR2 is LQKENI. V lost 0 bases and J 6 bases, leaving 8 bases between the germline ends. The CDR3 region has the DNA TGTGCCAGCTCACCACCGGAAGGGGATGAAAAACTGTTTTTT. It translates to CASSPPEGDEKLFF. Based on the CDR3 plus reference TRBV18 and TRBJ1-4, the full variable domain is NAGVMQNPRHLVRRRGQEARLRCSPMKGHSHVYWYRQLPEEGLKFMVYLQKENIIDESGMPKERFSAEFPKEGPSILRIQQVVRGDSAAYFCASSPPEGDEKLFFGSGTQLSVL.

This sequence joins TRBV5-1 and TRBJ1-5, with D possibly being TRBD1 (5 bases). The V end was cut by 1 base, the J end by 0 bases, with 8 bases between. Germline V lookup: CDR1 SGHRS, CDR2 YFSETQ. There are 15 residues in the CDR3. As DNA, the CDR3 is TGCGCCAGCAGCTTGTATGGGGGTAGCAATCAGCCCCAGCATTTT. The encoded protein is CASSLYGGSNQPQHF. The full variable domain, rest sourced from reference TRBV5-1 and TRBJ1-5, is KAGVTQTPRYLIKTRGQQVTLSCSPISGHRSVSWYQQTPGQGLQFLFEYFSETQRNKGNFPGRFSGRQFSNSRSEMNVSTLELGDSALYLCASSLYGGSNQPQHFGDGTRLSIL.